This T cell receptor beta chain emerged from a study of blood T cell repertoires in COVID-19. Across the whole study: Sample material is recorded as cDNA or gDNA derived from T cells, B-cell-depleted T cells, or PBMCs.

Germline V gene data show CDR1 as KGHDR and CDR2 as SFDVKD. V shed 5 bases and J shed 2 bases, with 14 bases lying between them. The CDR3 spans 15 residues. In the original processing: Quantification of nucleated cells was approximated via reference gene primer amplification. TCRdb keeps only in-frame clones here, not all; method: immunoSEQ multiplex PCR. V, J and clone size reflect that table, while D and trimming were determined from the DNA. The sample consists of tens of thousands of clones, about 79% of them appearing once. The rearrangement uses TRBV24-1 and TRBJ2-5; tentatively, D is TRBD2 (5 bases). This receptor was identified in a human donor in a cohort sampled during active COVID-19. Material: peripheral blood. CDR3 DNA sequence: TGTGCCACCAGTGCCCTACGGGGAATTCAAGAGACCCAGTACTTC. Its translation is CATSALRGIQETQYF.